Here is one T cell receptor beta chain with its context. Clones were read by immunoSEQ multiplex PCR, and TCRdb kept only the in-frame ones, dropping some. The data hold around 30,000 clones, with approximately 80% observed a single time. This entry comes from a study of blood T cell repertoires in COVID-19. This CDR3 is 14 amino acids long. V was clipped by 0 bases and J by 3 bases, with 12 bases between them. Per the germline V gene, CDR1 is GTSNPN and CDR2 is SVGIG (reference sequence). This chain uses TRBV30 with TRBJ2-7, with a possible D match to TRBD1 (5 bases). The sequence came from a human donor in a cohort sampled during active COVID-19. Sequencing input: peripheral blood. CDR3 nucleotides: TGTGCCTGGAGTGTACTTGGGGCAGGCTACGAGCAGTACTTC. Amino acids: CAWSVLGAGYEQYF.